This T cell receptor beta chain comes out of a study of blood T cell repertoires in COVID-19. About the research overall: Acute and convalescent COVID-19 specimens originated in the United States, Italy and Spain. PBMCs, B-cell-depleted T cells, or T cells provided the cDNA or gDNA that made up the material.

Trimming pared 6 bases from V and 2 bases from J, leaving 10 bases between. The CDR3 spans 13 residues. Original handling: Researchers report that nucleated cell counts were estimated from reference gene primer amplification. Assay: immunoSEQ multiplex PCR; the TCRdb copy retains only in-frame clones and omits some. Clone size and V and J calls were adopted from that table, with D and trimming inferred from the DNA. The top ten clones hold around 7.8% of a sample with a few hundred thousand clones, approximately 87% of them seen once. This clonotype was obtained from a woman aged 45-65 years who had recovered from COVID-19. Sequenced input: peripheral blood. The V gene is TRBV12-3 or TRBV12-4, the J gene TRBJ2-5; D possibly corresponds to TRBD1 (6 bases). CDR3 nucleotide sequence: TGTGCCAGCAGATTAACAGGGCAAGAGACCCAGTACTTC. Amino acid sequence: CASRLTGQETQYF.